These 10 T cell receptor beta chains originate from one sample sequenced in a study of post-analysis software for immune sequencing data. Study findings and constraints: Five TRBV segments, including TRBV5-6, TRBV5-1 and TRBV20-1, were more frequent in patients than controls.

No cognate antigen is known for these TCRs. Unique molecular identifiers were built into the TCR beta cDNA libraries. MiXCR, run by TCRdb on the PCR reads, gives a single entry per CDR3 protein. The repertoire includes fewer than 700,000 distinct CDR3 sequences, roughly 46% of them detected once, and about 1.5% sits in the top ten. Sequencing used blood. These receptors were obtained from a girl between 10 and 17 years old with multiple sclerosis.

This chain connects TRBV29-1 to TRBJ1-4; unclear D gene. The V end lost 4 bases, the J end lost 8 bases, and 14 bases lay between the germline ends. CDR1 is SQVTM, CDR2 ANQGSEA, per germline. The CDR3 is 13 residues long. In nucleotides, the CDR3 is TGCAGCGTTGGTCTTGGTATTGGGGAAAAACTGTTTTTT. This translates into CSVGLGIGEKLFF.

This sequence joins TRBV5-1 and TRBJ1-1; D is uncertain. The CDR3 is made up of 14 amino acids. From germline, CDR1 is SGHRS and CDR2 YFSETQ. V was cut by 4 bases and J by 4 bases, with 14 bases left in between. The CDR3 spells CASSPLGFGTEAFF. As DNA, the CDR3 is TGCGCCAGCAGCCCACTCGGTTTCGGCACTGAAGCTTTCTTT.

The CDR3 sequence: CASRVGGGSEQFF. The CDR3 region has the DNA TGTGCCAGCAGGGTCGGGGGAGGTAGTGAGCAGTTCTTC. The rearrangement uses TRBV12-3 or TRBV12-4 and TRBJ2-1, with a weak D call TRBD2 (6 bases). The CDR3 sequence is 13 residues long. Trimming cost V 6 bases and J 9 bases, with 15 bases left between them.

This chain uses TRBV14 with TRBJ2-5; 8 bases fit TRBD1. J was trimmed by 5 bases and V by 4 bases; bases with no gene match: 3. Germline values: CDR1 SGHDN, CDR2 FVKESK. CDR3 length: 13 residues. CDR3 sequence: CASSRQGAETQYF. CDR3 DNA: TGTGCCAGCAGCCGTCAGGGGGCGGAGACCCAGTACTTC.

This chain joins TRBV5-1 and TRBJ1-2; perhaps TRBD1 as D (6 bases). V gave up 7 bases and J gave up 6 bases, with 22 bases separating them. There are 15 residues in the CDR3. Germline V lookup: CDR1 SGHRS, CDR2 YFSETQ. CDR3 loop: CASQRGGGSLNGYTF. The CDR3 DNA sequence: TGCGCCAGCCAGAGAGGGGGTGGAAGCCTCAATGGCTACACCTTC.

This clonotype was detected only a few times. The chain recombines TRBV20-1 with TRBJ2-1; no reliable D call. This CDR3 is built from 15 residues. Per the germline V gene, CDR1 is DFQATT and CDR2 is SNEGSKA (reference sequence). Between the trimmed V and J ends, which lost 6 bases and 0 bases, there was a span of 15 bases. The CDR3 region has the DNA TGCAGTGCCCCTATTTTTCCAAGCTCCTACAATGAGCAGTTCTTC. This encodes CSAPIFPSSYNEQFF.

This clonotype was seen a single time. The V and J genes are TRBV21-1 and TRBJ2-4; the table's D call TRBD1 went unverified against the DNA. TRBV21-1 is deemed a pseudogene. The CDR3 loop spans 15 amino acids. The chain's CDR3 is CASSKGRGRENIQYF. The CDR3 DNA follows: TGTGCCAGCAGCAAGGGCAGGGGGCGTGAAAACATTCAGTACTTC.

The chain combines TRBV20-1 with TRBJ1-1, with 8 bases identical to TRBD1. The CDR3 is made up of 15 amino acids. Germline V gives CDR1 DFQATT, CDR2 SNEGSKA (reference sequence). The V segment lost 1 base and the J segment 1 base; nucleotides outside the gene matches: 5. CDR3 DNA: TGCAGTGCTAGAGCCCGGGACAGGCAGAACACTGAAGCTTTCTTT. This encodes CSARARDRQNTEAFF.

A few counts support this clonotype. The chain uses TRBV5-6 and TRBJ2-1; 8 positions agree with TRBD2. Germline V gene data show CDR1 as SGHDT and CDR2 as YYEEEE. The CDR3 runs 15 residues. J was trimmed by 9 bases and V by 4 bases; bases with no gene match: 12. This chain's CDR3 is CASSRPGLALIEQFF. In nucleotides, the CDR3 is TGTGCCAGCAGCCGGCCAGGACTAGCCCTGATTGAGCAGTTCTTC. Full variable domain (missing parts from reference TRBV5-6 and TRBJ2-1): DAGVTQSPTHLIKTRGQQVTLRCSPKSGHDTVSWYQQALGQGPQFIFQYYEEEERQRGNFPDRFSGHQFPNYSSELNVNALLLGDSALYLCASSRPGLALIEQFFGPGTRLTVL.

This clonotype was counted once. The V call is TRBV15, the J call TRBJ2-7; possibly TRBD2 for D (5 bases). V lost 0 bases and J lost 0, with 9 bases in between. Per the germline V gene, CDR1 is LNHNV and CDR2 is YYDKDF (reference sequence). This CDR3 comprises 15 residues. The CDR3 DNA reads TGTGCCACCAGCAGAGAACTAGGGAGCTCCTACGAGCAGTACTTC. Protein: CATSRELGSSYEQYF.